A single sample gave rise to the 2 T cell receptor beta chains below, sequenced in a study of T cells expressing NK-cell markers (dated by TCRdb to about 2020). Libraries came from 5' RACE. The instrument given in TCRdb is Illumina HiSeq 2000. Each CDR3 protein sequence appears as one entry after TCRdb reprocessed the reads, and no DNA is included. This sample's clone table shows under 500,000 distinct CDR3 sequences. Under 7.5% of the sample rests with the top ten. The sample consisted of blood T cells: a sorted CD56 or NKG2C T cell subset, CD4+ or CD8+ T cells, or bulk PBMC T cells (not recorded which). The receptor set was obtained from a woman between 18 and 69 years old in good health.

The chain combines TRBV5-1 with TRBJ2-1; the D call of TRBD1 rests on TCRdb alone, since no DNA is present to check it. The CDR3 extends over 14 amino acids. CDR1 is SGHRS, CDR2 YFSETQ, per germline. CDR3 in amino acids: CASSIWDAHNEQFF.

The chain has TRBV6-6 and TRBJ1-2; TCRdb proposes TRBD1, but this gene call is untestable without DNA. The CDR3 totals 13 residues. Germline V gene data show CDR1 as MNHNY and CDR2 as SVGAGI (reference sequence). Here the CDR3 reads CASSSGQSYGYTF.